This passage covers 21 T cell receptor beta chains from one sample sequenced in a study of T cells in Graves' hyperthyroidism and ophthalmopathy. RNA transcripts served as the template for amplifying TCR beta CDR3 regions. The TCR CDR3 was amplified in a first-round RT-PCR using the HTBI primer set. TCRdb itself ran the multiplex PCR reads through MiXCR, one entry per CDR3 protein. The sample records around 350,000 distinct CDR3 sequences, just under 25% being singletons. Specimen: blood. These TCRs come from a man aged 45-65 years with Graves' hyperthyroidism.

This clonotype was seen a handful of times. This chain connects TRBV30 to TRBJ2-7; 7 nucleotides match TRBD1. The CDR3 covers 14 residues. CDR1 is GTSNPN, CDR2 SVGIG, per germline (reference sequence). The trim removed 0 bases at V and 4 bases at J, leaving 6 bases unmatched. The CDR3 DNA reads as TGTGCCTGGAGTGTACAAGGGGGCCAGTACGAGCAGTACTTC. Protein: CAWSVQGGQYEQYF. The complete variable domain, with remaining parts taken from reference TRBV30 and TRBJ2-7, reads SQTIHQWPATLVQPVGSPLSLECTVEGTSNPNLYWYRQAAGRGLQLLFYSVGIGQISSEVPQNLSASRPQDRQFILSSKKLLLSDSGFYLCAWSVQGGQYEQYFGPGTRLTVT.

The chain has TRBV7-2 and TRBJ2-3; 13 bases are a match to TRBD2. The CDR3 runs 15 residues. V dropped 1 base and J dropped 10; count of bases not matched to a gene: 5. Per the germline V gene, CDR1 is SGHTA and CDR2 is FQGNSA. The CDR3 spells CASSLERTSGRAQYF. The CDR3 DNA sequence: TGTGCCAGCAGCTTAGAGAGGACTAGCGGGAGAGCGCAGTATTTT.

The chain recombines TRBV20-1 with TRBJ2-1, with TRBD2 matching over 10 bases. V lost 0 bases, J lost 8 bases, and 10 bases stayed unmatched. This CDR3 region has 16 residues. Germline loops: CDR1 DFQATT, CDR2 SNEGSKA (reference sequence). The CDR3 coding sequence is TGCAGTGCTAGAGATATTCGCAGCGGGAGGGCCCATGAGCAGTTCTTC. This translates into CSARDIRSGRAHEQFF.

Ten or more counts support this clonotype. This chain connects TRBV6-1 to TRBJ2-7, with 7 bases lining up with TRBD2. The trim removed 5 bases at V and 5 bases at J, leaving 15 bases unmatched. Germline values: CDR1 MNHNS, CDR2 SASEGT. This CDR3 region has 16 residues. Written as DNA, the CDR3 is TGTGCCAGCAGTTCCCCTAGCGGACCCCTGGGGGACGAGCAGTACTTC. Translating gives CASSSPSGPLGDEQYF.

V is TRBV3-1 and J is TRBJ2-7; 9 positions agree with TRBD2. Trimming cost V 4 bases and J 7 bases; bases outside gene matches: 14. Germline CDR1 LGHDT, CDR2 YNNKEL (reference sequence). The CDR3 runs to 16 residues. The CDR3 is CASSPPVGGRALEQYF. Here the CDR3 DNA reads TGTGCCAGCAGCCCTCCGGTAGGCGGGAGGGCCCTTGAGCAGTACTTC.

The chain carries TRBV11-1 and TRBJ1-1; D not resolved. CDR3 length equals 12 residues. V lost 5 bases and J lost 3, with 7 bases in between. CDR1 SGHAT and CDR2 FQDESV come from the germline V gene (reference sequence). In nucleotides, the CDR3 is TGTGCCAGCAGCGATGCGTACACTGAAGCTTTCTTT. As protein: CASSDAYTEAFF. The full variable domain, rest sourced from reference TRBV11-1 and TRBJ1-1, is EAEVAQSPRYKITEKSQAVAFWCDPISGHATLYWYRQILGQGPELLVQFQDESVVDDSQLPKDRFSAERLKGVDSTLKIQPAELGDSAMYLCASSDAYTEAFFGQGTRLTVV.

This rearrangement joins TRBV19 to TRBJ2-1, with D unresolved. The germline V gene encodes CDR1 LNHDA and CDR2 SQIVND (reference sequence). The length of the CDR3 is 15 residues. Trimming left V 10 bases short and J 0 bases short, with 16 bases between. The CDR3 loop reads CATPTESSSYNEQFF. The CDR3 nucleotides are TGTGCCACCCCCACCGAATCTAGCTCCTACAATGAGCAGTTCTTC.

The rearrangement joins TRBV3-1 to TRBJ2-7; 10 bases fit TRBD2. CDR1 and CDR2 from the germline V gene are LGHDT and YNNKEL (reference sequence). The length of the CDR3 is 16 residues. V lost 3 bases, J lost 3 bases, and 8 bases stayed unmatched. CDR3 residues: CASSQIRLAGDYEQYF. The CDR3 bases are TGTGCCAGCAGCCAGATAAGGCTAGCGGGAGACTACGAGCAGTACTTC.

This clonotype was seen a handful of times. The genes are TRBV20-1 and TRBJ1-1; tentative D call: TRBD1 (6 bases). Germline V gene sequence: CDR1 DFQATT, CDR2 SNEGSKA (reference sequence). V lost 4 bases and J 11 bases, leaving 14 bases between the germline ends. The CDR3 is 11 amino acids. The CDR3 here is CSATLTGYAFF. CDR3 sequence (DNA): TGCAGTGCTACCCTAACAGGGTACGCTTTCTTT.

This chain's CDR3 is CASSFGLAASSYEQYF. The CDR3 region has the DNA TGCGCCAGCAGCTTTGGTCTAGCGGCTAGCTCCTACGAGCAGTACTTC. J is TRBJ2-7 and V is TRBV5-1; 7 bases are shared with TRBD2. The germline gives CDR1 SGHRS, CDR2 YFSETQ. This CDR3 region has 16 residues. V shed 2 bases and J 0 bases; nucleotides not matched to a gene: 8.

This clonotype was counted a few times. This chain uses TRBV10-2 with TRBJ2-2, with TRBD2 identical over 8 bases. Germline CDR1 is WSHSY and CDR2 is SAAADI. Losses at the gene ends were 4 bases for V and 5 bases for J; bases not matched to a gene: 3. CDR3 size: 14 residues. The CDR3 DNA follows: TGCGCCAGCAGTGCGGGCGGGAGGACCGGGGAGCTGTTTTTT. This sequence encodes CASSAGGRTGELFF.

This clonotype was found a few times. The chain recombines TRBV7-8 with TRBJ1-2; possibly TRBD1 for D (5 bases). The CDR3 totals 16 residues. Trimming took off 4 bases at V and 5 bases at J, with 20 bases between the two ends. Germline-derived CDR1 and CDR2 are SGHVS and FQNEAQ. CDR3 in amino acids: CASSSGAGGGWYGYTF. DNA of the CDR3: TGTGCCAGCAGCTCCGGAGCCGGCGGGGGGTGGTATGGCTACACCTTC.

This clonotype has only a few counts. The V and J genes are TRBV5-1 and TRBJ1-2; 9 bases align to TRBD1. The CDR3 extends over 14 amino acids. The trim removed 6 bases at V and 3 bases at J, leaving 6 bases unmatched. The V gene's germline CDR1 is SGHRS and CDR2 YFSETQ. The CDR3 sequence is CASTTGGPYYGYTF. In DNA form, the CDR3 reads TGCGCCAGCACCACAGGGGGCCCGTACTATGGCTACACCTTC.

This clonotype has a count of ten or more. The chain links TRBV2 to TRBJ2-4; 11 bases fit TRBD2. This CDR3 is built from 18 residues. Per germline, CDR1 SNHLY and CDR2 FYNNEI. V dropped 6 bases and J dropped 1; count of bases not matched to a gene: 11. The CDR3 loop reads CASSELAGGALAKNIQYF. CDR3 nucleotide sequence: TGTGCCAGCAGCGAATTAGCGGGGGGGGCGCTCGCCAAAAACATTCAGTACTTC.

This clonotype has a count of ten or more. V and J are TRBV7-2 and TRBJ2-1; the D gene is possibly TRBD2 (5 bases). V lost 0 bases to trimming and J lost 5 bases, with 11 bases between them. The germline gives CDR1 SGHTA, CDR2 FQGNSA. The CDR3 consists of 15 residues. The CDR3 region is CASSLADGNHNEQFF. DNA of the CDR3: TGTGCCAGCAGCTTAGCGGACGGGAACCACAATGAGCAGTTCTTC.

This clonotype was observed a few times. The CDR3 reads CASSMRGHRNEQFF. As DNA, the CDR3 is TGTGCCAGCAGCATGCGGGGCCACCGCAATGAGCAGTTCTTC. The chain is built from TRBV7-3 and TRBJ2-1; D possibly corresponds to TRBD2 (6 bases). The CDR3 consists of 14 residues. From germline, CDR1 is SGHTA and CDR2 FQGTGA. V lost 5 bases and J 6 bases, leaving 14 bases between the germline ends.

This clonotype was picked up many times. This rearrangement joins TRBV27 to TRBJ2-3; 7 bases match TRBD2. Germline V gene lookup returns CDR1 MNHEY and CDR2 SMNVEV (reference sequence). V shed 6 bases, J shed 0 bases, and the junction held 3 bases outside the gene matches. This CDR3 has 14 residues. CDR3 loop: CASRRGGSTDTQYF. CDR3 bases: TGTGCCAGCAGACGGGGAGGGAGCACAGATACGCAGTATTTT.

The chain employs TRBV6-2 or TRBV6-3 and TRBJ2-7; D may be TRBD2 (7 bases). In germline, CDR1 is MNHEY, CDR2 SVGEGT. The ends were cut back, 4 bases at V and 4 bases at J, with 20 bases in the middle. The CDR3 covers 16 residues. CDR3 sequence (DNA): TGTGCCAGCAGTTCCCGCCCGGGGGGCGCGGGTTACGAGCAGTACTTC. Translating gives CASSSRPGGAGYEQYF.

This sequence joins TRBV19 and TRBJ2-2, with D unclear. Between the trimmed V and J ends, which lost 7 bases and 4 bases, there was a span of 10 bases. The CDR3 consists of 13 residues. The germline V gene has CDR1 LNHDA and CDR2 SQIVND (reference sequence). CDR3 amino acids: CASIRQTTGELFF. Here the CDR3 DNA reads TGTGCCAGTATCAGGCAGACCACCGGGGAGCTGTTTTTT.

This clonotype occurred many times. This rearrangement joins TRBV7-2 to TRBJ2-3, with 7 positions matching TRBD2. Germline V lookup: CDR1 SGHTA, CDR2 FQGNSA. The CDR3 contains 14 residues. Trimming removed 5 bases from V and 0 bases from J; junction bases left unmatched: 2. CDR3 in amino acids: CASSVSGSTDTQYF. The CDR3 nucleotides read TGTGCCAGCAGCGTTAGCGGGAGCACAGATACGCAGTATTTT.

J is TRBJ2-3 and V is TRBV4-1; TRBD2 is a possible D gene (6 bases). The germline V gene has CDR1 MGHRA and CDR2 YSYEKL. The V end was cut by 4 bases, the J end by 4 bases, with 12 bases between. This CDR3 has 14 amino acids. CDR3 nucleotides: TGCGCCAGCAGCCCCAAACGACTAGCAGATACGCAGTATTTT. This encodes CASSPKRLADTQYF.